This TCR beta chain was captured in a study of blood T cell repertoires in COVID-19. Trimming cost V 4 bases and J 3 bases, with 13 bases left between them. The CDR3 runs to 14 residues. From germline, CDR1 is SGDLS and CDR2 YYNGEE. The authors' processing: Nucleated cell number was recorded as an estimate derived from reference gene primer amplification. Measured with immunoSEQ multiplex PCR; TCRdb has only the in-frame clones, and not every one. That table is the source of V, J and clone size, and D and trimming were worked out from the DNA. The sample yields 150,000 or so clones, less than 90% seen once.

The sequence was collected from a man aged 60 to 69 with acute or convalescent COVID-19. V is TRBV9 and J is TRBJ1-1; D gene unclear. Sequences were obtained from peripheral blood. The CDR3 nucleotides are TGTGCCAGCAGCCCCCGAACAGTACACACTGAAGCTTTCTTT. Protein product: CASSPRTVHTEAFF.